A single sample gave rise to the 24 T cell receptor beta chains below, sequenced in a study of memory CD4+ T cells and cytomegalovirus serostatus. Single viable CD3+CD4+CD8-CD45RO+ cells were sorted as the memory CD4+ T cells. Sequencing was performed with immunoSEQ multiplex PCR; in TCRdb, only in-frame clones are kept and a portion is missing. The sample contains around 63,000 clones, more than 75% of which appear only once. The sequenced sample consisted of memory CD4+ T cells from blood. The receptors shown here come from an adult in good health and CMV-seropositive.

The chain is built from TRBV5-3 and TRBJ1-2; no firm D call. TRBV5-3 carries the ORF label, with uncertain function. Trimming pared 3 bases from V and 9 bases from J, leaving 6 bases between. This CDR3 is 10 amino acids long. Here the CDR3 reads CARSSVRYTF. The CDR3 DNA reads TGTGCCAGAAGCTCTGTGCGCTACACCTTC.

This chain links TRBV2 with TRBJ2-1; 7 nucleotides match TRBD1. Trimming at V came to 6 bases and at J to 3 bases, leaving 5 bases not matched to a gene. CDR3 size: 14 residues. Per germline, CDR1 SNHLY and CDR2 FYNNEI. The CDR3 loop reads CASRETGVYNEQFF. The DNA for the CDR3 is TGTGCCAGCAGGGAAACAGGGGTCTACAATGAGCAGTTCTTC.

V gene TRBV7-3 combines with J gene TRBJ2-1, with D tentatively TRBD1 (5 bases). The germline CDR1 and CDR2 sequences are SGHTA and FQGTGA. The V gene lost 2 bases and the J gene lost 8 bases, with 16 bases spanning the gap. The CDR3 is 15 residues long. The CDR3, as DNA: TGTGCCAGCAGCTTATCGCCCCAAGGGGTCGATGAGCAGTTCTTC. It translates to CASSLSPQGVDEQFF. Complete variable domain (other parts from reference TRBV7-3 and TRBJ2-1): GAGVSQTPSNKVTEKGKYVELRCDPISGHTALYWYRQSLGQGPEFLIYFQGTGAADDSGLPNDRFFAVRPEGSVSTLKIQRTERGDSAVYLCASSLSPQGVDEQFFGPGTRLTVL.

The CDR3 sequence is CASSFSGGGGTEAFF. DNA for the CDR3: TGTGCCAGCAGTTTCTCAGGAGGGGGGGGCACTGAAGCTTTCTTT. The chain carries TRBV28 and TRBJ1-1; D perhaps matches TRBD1 (6 bases). The germline CDR1 and CDR2 sequences are MDHEN and SYDVKM. Between the trimmed V and J ends, which lost 3 bases and 4 bases, there was a span of 15 bases. This CDR3 comprises 15 residues.

CDR3 amino acids: CASSLMRGSSYEQYF. The CDR3, as DNA: TGTGCCAGCAGCTTAATGAGGGGTAGCTCCTACGAGCAGTACTTC. The chain recombines TRBV7-3 with TRBJ2-7, with D possibly being TRBD1 or TRBD2 (5 bases each). Trimming stripped 1 base from V and 0 bases from J, with 10 bases between. This CDR3 is built from 15 residues. Germline-derived CDR1 and CDR2 are SGHTA and FQGTGA.

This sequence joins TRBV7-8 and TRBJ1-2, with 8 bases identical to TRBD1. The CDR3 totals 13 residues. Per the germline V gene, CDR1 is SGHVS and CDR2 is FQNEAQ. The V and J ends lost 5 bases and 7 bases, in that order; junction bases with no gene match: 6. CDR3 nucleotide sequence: TGTGCCAGCAGCACCCGGACAGGGAGTGGCTACACCTTC. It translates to CASSTRTGSGYTF.

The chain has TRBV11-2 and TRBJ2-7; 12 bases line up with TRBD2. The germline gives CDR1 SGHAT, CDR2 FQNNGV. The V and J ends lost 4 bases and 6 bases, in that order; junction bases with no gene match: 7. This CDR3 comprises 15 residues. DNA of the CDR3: TGTGCCAGCAGCTCAAACCGACTAGCGGGAGTCGAGCAGTACTTC. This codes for CASSSNRLAGVEQYF.

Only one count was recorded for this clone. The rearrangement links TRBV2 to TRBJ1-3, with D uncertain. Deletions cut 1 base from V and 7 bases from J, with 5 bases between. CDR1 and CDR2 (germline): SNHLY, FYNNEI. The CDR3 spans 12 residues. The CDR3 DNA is TGTGCCAGCAGTGAAGAAGGGAACACCATATATTTT. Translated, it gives CASSEEGNTIYF.

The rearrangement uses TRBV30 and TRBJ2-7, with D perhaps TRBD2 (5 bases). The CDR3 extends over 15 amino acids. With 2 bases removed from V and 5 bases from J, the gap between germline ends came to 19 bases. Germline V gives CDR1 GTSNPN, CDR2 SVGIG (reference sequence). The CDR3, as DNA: TGTGCCTGGAGTCGGGATGTCCAACCCGGGGACGAGCAGTACTTC. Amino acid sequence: CAWSRDVQPGDEQYF.

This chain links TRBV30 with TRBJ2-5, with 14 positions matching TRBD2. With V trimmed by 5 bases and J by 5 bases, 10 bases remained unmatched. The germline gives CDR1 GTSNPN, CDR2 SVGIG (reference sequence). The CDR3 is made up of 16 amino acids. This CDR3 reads CAWDETRTSGRETQYF. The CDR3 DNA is TGTGCCTGGGACGAGACAAGGACTAGCGGGAGGGAGACCCAGTACTTC.

The CDR3 coding sequence is TGCGCCAGCAACGCGGGAGAGGACATTCAGTACTTC. As protein: CASNAGEDIQYF. The J gene is TRBJ2-4, the V gene TRBV10-2, with 7 bases fitting TRBD2. This CDR3 has 12 amino acids. Germline V gene data show CDR1 as WSHSY and CDR2 as SAAADI. V was clipped by 7 bases and J by 8 bases; unmatched bases: 5.

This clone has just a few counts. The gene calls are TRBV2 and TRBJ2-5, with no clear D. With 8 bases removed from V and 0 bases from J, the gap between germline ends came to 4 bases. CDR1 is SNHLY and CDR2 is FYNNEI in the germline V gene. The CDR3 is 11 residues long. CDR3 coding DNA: TGTGCCAGCCACTACCAAGAGACCCAGTACTTC. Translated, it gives CASHYQETQYF.

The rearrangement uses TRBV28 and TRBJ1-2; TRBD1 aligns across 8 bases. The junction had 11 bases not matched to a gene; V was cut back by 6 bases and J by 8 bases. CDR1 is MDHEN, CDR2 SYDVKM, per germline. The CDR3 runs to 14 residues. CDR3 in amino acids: CASSPPGQVGGYTF. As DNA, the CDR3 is TGTGCCAGCAGCCCACCGGGACAGGTAGGAGGCTACACCTTC.

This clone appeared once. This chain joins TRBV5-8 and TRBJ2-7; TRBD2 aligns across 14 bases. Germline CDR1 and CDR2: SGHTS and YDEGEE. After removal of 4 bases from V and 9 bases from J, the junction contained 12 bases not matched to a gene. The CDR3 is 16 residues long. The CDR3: CASSQPGTSGRLGQYF. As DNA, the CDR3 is TGTGCCAGCAGCCAGCCCGGGACTAGCGGGAGATTGGGGCAGTACTTC.

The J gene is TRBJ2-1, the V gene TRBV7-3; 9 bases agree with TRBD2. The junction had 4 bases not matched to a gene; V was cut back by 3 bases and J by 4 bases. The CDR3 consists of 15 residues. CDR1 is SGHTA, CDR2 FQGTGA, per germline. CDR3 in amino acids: CASSFSSGVYNEQFF. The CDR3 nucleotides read TGTGCCAGCAGCTTTTCTAGCGGGGTGTACAATGAGCAGTTCTTC.

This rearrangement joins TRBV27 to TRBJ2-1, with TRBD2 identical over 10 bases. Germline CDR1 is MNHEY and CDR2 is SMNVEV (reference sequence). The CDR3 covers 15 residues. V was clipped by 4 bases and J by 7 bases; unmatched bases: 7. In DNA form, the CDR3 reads TGTGCCAGCAGTTGGACTAGCGGTATTCTGAATGAGCAGTTCTTC. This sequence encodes CASSWTSGILNEQFF.

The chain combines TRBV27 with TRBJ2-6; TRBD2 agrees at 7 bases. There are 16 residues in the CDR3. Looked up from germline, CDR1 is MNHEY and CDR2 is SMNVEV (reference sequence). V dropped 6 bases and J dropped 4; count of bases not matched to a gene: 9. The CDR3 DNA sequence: TGTGCCAGCAGGCCGTGGGGGGAGGGAGGGGCCAACGTCCTGACTTTC. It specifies CASRPWGEGGANVLTF. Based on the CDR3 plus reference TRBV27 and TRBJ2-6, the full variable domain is EAQVTQNPRYLITVTGKKLTVTCSQNMNHEYMSWYRQDPGLGLRQIYYSMNVEVTDKGDVPEGYKVSRKEKRNFPLILESPSPNQTSLYFCASRPWGEGGANVLTFGAGSRLTVL.

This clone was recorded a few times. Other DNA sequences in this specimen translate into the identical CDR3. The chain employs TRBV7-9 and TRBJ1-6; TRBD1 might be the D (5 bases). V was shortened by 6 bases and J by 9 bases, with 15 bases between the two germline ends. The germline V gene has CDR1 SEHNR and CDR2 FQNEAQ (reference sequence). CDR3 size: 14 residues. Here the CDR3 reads CASRGDRQGSPLHF. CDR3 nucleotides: TGTGCCAGCAGAGGGGACCGGCAAGGTTCACCCCTCCACTTT.

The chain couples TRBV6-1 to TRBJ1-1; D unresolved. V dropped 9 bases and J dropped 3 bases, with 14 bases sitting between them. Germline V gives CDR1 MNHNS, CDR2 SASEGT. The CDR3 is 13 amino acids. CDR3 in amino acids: CASFRASDTEAFF. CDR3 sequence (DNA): TGTGCCAGTTTCCGCGCTTCCGACACTGAAGCTTTCTTT.

CDR3 nucleotide sequence: TGTGCCAGCTCACTTCTAGCGGGAGGCCATGAGCAGTTCTTC. Translating it yields CASSLLAGGHEQFF. The chain carries TRBV18 and TRBJ2-1, with TRBD2 identical over 11 bases. V shed 4 bases, J shed 8 bases, and the junction held 4 bases outside the gene matches. The CDR3 totals 14 residues. The germline V gene encodes CDR1 KGHSH and CDR2 LQKENI.

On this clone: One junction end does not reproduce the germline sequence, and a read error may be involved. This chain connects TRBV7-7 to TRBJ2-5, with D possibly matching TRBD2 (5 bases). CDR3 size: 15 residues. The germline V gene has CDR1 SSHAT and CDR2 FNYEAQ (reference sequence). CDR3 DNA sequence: TGTGCTAGCAGCTTAGTGGGAAACCGGGGAGAGACCCAGTACTTC. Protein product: CASSLVGNRGETQYF.

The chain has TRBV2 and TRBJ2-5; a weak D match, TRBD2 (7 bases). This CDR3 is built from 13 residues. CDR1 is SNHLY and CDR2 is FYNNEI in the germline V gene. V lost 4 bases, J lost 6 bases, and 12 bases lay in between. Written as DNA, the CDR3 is TGTGCCAGCAGTGTAGGGGGGGCGCAGACCCAGTACTTC. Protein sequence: CASSVGGAQTQYF.

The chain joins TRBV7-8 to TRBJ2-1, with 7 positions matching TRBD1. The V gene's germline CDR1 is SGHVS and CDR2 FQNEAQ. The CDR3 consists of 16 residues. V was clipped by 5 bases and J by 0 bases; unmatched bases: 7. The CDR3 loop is CASSPQDRSSYNEQFF. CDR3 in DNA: TGTGCCAGCAGCCCCCAGGACAGGAGCTCCTACAATGAGCAGTTCTTC.

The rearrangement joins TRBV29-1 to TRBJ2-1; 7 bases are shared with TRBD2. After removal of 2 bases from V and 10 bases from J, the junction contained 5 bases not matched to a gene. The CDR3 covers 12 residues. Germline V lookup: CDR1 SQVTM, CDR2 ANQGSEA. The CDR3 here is CSVEKRGGEQFF. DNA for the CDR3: TGCAGCGTTGAAAAGAGGGGAGGGGAGCAGTTCTTC.